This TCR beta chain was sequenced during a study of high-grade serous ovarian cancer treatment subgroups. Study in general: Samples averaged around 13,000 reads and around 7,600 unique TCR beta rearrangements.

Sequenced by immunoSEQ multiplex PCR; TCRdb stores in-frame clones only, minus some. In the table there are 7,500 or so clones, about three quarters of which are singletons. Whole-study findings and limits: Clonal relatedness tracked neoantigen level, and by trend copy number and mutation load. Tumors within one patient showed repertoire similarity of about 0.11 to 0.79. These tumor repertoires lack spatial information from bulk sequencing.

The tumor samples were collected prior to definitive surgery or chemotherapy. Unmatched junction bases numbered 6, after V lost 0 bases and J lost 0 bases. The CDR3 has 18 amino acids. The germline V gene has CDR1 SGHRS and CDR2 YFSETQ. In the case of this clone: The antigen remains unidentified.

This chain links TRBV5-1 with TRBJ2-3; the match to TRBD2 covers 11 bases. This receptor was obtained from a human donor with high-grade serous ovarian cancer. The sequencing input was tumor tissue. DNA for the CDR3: TGCGCCAGCAGCTTGGGGCCTAGCGGGGGGACTAGCACAGATACGCAGTATTTT. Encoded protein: CASSLGPSGGTSTDTQYF.